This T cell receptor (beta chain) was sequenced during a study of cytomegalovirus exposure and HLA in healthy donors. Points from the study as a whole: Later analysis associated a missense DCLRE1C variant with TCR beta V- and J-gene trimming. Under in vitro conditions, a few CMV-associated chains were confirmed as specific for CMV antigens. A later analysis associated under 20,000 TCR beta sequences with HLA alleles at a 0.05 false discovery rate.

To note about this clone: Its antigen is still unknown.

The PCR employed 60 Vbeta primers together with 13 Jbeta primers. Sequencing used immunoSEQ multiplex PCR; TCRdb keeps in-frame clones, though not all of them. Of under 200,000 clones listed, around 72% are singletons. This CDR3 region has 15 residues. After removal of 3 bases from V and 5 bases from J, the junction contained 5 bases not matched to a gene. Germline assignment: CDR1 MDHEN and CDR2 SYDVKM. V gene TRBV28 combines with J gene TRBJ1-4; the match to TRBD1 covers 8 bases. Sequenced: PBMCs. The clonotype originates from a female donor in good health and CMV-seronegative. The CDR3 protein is CASSLGGQENEKLFF. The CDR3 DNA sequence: TGTGCCAGCAGTTTGGGGGGACAGGAGAATGAAAAACTGTTTTTT.